The 24 T cell receptor beta chains below were found in one sample sequenced in a study of blood T cell repertoires in COVID-19. Produced via immunoSEQ multiplex PCR; TCRdb's table is partial and in-frame only. This table holds 200,000 to 300,000 clones, around four fifths found once. The sample was peripheral blood. These receptors all come from a woman aged 60-75 years with active or convalescent COVID-19.

This chain uses TRBV2 with TRBJ1-5; D is unresolved. The CDR3 is 12 residues long. Germline-derived CDR1 and CDR2 are SNHLY and FYNNEI. Trimming left V 5 bases short and J 5 bases short, with 7 bases between. In DNA, the CDR3 is TGTGCCAGCAGTTTAATTGATCAGCCCCAGCATTTT. Amino acids: CASSLIDQPQHF.

The chain links TRBV15 to TRBJ2-5, with TRBD2 matching 11 bases. Looked up from germline, CDR1 is LNHNV and CDR2 is YYDKDF (reference sequence). Trimming cost V 5 bases and J 5 bases; bases outside gene matches: 22. There are 20 residues in the CDR3. The CDR3 DNA reads TGTGCCACCAGCCGACCCGGGATCTGGCTAGCGGGAGGTACGGTGGAGACCCAGTACTTC. Amino acid sequence: CATSRPGIWLAGGTVETQYF.

The chain joins TRBV5-1 to TRBJ2-1, with 7 positions matching TRBD1. J lost 7 bases, V lost 2 bases, and 0 bases had no gene match. This CDR3 comprises 12 residues. CDR1 is SGHRS, CDR2 YFSETQ, per germline. The CDR3 here is CASSLQGNEQFF. Here the CDR3 DNA reads TGCGCCAGCAGCTTACAGGGGAATGAGCAGTTCTTC. Full variable domain (remainder filled in from reference TRBV5-1 and TRBJ2-1): KAGVTQTPRYLIKTRGQQVTLSCSPISGHRSVSWYQQTPGQGLQFLFEYFSETQRNKGNFPGRFSGRQFSNSRSEMNVSTLELGDSALYLCASSLQGNEQFFGPGTRLTVL.

This clone came up once. The rearrangement joins TRBV3-1 (or the pseudogene TRBV3-2) to TRBJ2-3; 11 bases fit TRBD2. This CDR3 contains 19 residues. Germline V lookup: CDR1 LGHDT, CDR2 YNNKEL (reference sequence). Unmatched junction bases numbered 8, after V lost 0 bases and J lost 0 bases. CDR3 residues: CASSQDKLAGDYSTDTQYF. The DNA for the CDR3 is TGTGCCAGCAGCCAAGATAAACTAGCGGGGGACTATAGCACAGATACGCAGTATTTT.

J is TRBJ2-5 and V is TRBV10-3; 12 positions match TRBD1. V gave up 6 bases and J gave up 5 bases; unmatched junction bases: 4. The germline gives CDR1 ENHRY, CDR2 SYGVKD. This CDR3 spans 14 amino acids. CDR3 amino acids: CAIRGDRGHETQYF. DNA of the CDR3: TGTGCCATCAGAGGGGACAGGGGGCATGAGACCCAGTACTTC.

This clone came up a few times. The chain employs TRBV28 and TRBJ2-3; 9 nucleotides align to TRBD2. The germline V gene has CDR1 MDHEN and CDR2 SYDVKM. The CDR3 is 16 amino acids. V dropped 4 bases and J dropped 2; count of bases not matched to a gene: 7. In DNA form, the CDR3 reads TGTGCCAGCAGTTCGTTTAGCGGGGGCCCCACAGATACGCAGTATTTT. It yields the protein CASSSFSGGPTDTQYF.

V usage is TRBV19 and J usage is TRBJ2-3; D is undetermined. Germline V gives CDR1 LNHDA, CDR2 SQIVND (reference sequence). The V and J ends lost 7 bases and 2 bases respectively, with 19 bases between them. CDR3 length: 16 amino acids. This chain's CDR3 is CASKVGPGMPTDTQYF. For the CDR3, the DNA is TGTGCCAGTAAAGTAGGTCCAGGTATGCCCACAGATACGCAGTATTTT.

This clone was observed once. V usage is TRBV2 and J usage is TRBJ1-1; 7 positions agree with TRBD1. Germline V lookup: CDR1 SNHLY, CDR2 FYNNEI. The trim removed 10 bases at V and 1 base at J, leaving 12 bases unmatched. The CDR3 sequence is 15 residues long. In DNA, the CDR3 is TGTGCCACTCAAGAGAACAGGGGCACGAACACTGAAGCTTTCTTT. Its protein is CATQENRGTNTEAFF.

V usage is TRBV7-9 and J usage is TRBJ1-1; D gene uncertain. V was pared by 2 bases and J by 4 bases, with 8 bases between. The CDR3 runs 13 residues. CDR1 and CDR2 from the germline V gene are SEHNR and FQNEAQ (reference sequence). The CDR3 loop is CASSLREGTEAFF. CDR3 in DNA: TGTGCCAGCAGCTTAAGGGAGGGCACTGAAGCTTTCTTT.

V is TRBV19 and J is TRBJ1-5; 9 nucleotides agree with TRBD1. The germline gives CDR1 LNHDA, CDR2 SQIVND (reference sequence). The CDR3 extends over 15 amino acids. Trimming took 3 bases from V and 5 from J; bases not matched to a gene: 5. The chain's CDR3 is CASSIGQGIDQPQHF. CDR3 nucleotides: TGTGCCAGTAGTATTGGACAGGGGATCGATCAGCCCCAGCATTTT. Combining the CDR3 with reference TRBV19 and TRBJ1-5 gives the whole variable domain DGGITQSPKYLFRKEGQNVTLSCEQNLNHDAMYWYRQDPGQGLRLIYYSQIVNDFQKGDIAEGYSVSREKKESFPLTVTSAQKNPTAFYLCASSIGQGIDQPQHFGDGTRLSIL.

V is TRBV6-4 and J is TRBJ1-2; D is ambiguous. The CDR3 consists of 14 residues. Germline CDR1 and CDR2: MRHNA and SNTAGT. V gave up 2 bases and J gave up 5 bases, with 12 bases separating them. The CDR3 DNA follows: TGTGCCAGCAGTGACCTACCGGGCGGGTATGGCTACACCTTC. Its protein product is CASSDLPGGYGYTF.

V is TRBV10-3 and J is TRBJ1-1, with D maybe TRBD1 (6 bases). V was trimmed by 5 bases and J by 4 bases, leaving 14 bases between them. Germline V CDR1 and CDR2: ENHRY, SYGVKD. This CDR3 spans 14 amino acids. Here the CDR3 reads CAISWDTESTEAFF. The CDR3 region has the DNA TGTGCCATCAGTTGGGACACAGAGAGCACTGAAGCTTTCTTT.

The chain carries TRBV10-3 and TRBJ2-2, with TRBD2 identical over 10 bases. Germline CDR1 is ENHRY and CDR2 is SYGVKD. J gave up 3 bases and V 6 bases, and 4 bases lay outside the gene matches. This CDR3 comprises 15 residues. This CDR3 reads CAISATSGDTGELFF. The CDR3 nucleotides are TGTGCCATCAGCGCAACTAGCGGGGACACCGGGGAGCTGTTTTTT.

The V and J genes are TRBV28 and TRBJ1-1; 7 nucleotides match TRBD1. Trimming at V came to 3 bases and at J to 1 base, leaving 2 bases not matched to a gene. Germline V lookup: CDR1 MDHEN, CDR2 SYDVKM. The CDR3 runs 14 residues. CDR3: CASSLPGGNTEAFF. CDR3 sequence (DNA): TGTGCCAGCAGTTTGCCAGGGGGGAACACTGAAGCTTTCTTT.

This clone was recorded only once. The rearrangement uses TRBV27 and TRBJ1-2; no reliable D call. Per the germline V gene, CDR1 is MNHEY and CDR2 is SMNVEV (reference sequence). This CDR3 is built from 13 residues. V shed 3 bases and J shed 9 bases, with 14 bases lying between them. The DNA of the CDR3 is TGTGCCAGCAGTTTCAACTCGGGAGGGAGCTACACCTTC. This codes for CASSFNSGGSYTF.

The J gene is TRBJ2-2, the V gene TRBV5-1, with 10 bases matching TRBD1. Looked up from germline, CDR1 is SGHRS and CDR2 is YFSETQ. There are 16 residues in the CDR3. The V segment lost 5 bases and the J segment 6 bases; nucleotides outside the gene matches: 10. The CDR3 DNA reads TGCGCCAGCAGTCAGGGACAGGGGATTGGCGCCGGGGAGCTGTTTTTT. Translating it yields CASSQGQGIGAGELFF.

This chain uses TRBV11-2 with TRBJ2-2, with D perhaps matching TRBD1 (5 bases). The V end was cut by 6 bases, the J end by 6 bases, with 8 bases between. Germline-derived CDR1 and CDR2 are SGHAT and FQNNGV. This CDR3 comprises 12 residues. In DNA, the CDR3 is TGTGCCAGCAGTGTAGGGGCCGGGGAGCTGTTTTTT. It codes for CASSVGAGELFF.

DNA for the CDR3: TGCGCCAGCAGCCCGGTCGGCGGATTGCACACTGAAGCTTTCTTT. It encodes CASSPVGGLHTEAFF. V gene TRBV5-1 combines with J gene TRBJ1-1, with D uncertain. CDR1 is SGHRS, CDR2 YFSETQ, per germline. This CDR3 spans 15 amino acids. The V gene lost 4 bases and the J gene lost 3 bases, with 16 bases spanning the gap.

This clone is a singleton in its sample. The chain carries TRBV19 and TRBJ2-2; TRBD1 is a possible D gene (6 bases). The CDR3 length is 14 residues. The V and J ends lost 1 base and 6 bases respectively, with 9 bases between them. The germline V gene encodes CDR1 LNHDA and CDR2 SQIVND (reference sequence). This CDR3 reads CASSIVWGPGELFF. CDR3 coding DNA: TGTGCCAGTAGTATAGTTTGGGGGCCCGGGGAGCTGTTTTTT.

The CDR3 DNA reads as TGCGCCAGCACCTCCTTAGCAGACCCTGAAGCTTTCTTT. Translating gives CASTSLADPEAFF. This rearrangement joins TRBV5-1 to TRBJ1-1; D gene uncertain. V was clipped by 6 bases and J by 6 bases, with 15 bases between them. The CDR3 length is 13 residues. Per the germline V gene, CDR1 is SGHRS and CDR2 is YFSETQ. The variable domain in full, with the rest retrieved from reference TRBV5-1 and TRBJ1-1, is KAGVTQTPRYLIKTRGQQVTLSCSPISGHRSVSWYQQTPGQGLQFLFEYFSETQRNKGNFPGRFSGRQFSNSRSEMNVSTLELGDSALYLCASTSLADPEAFFGQGTRLTVV.

The V call is TRBV2, the J call TRBJ2-7, with 7 nucleotides matching TRBD1. Per germline, CDR1 SNHLY and CDR2 FYNNEI. This CDR3 contains 12 residues. V lost 8 bases to trimming and J lost 1 base; unmatched junction nucleotides: 2. The CDR3 is CASGDSSYEQYF. DNA of the CDR3: TGTGCCAGCGGGGACAGTTCCTACGAGCAGTACTTC.

As regards this clone: Distinct nucleotide sequences in the sample also encode this CDR3. The chain has TRBV18 and TRBJ2-3; 11 bases agree with TRBD1. CDR1 is KGHSH and CDR2 is LQKENI in the germline V gene. V lost 3 bases to trimming and J lost 2 bases; unmatched junction nucleotides: 1. CDR3 size: 15 residues. The CDR3 nucleotides are TGTGCCAGCTCACCGGACAGGGGGCCCACAGATACGCAGTATTTT. Its translation is CASSPDRGPTDTQYF. The whole variable domain, remainder taken from reference TRBV18 and TRBJ2-3, is NAGVMQNPRHLVRRRGQEARLRCSPMKGHSHVYWYRQLPEEGLKFMVYLQKENIIDESGMPKERFSAEFPKEGPSILRIQQVVRGDSAAYFCASSPDRGPTDTQYFGPGTRLTVL.

V gene TRBV6-5 combines with J gene TRBJ1-5; TRBD1 matches at 7 bases. Looked up from germline, CDR1 is MNHEY and CDR2 is SVGAGI. The ends lost 6 bases at V and 3 bases at J; junction bases unmatched: 5. CDR3 length equals 14 residues. The CDR3, as DNA: TGTGCCAGCAGCCAGACAGGGAACAATCAGCCCCAGCATTTT. Translation gives CASSQTGNNQPQHF.

This chain links TRBV6-5 with TRBJ2-7, with 8 positions matching TRBD2. V shed 3 bases, J shed 4 bases, and the junction held 2 bases outside the gene matches. The CDR3 extends over 13 amino acids. Looked up from germline, CDR1 is MNHEY and CDR2 is SVGAGI. CDR3 sequence reads: CASSYRGGYEQYF. In DNA, the CDR3 is TGTGCCAGCAGTTATCGGGGGGGATACGAGCAGTACTTC.